The next 31 T cell receptor beta chains were all read from a single sample in a study of Ad26.COV2.S vaccination and SARS-CoV-2 variants. Measured with immunoSEQ multiplex PCR; TCRdb has only the in-frame clones, and not every one. This sample carries about 350,000 clones, 90% to 95% of them seen once, and the ten largest clones take under 5%. The source was peripheral blood, collected after recovery from COVID-19. All receptors come from a human donor who had recovered from COVID-19.

This clone was observed a few times. The V gene is TRBV6-5, the J gene TRBJ1-2; TRBD1 is a possible D gene (5 bases). The CDR3 is 13 amino acids. Deletions cut 11 bases from V and 4 bases from J, with 17 bases between. The germline CDR1 and CDR2 sequences are MNHEY and SVGAGI. The chain's CDR3 is CAVMGVAGYGYTF. CDR3 DNA: TGTGCCGTAATGGGGGTTGCGGGCTATGGCTACACCTTC.

The chain combines TRBV20-1 with TRBJ2-7; 8 nucleotides align to TRBD1. The CDR3 has 11 residues. Trimming at V came to 6 bases and at J to 3 bases, leaving 1 base not matched to a gene. From germline, CDR1 is DFQATT and CDR2 SNEGSKA (reference sequence). The CDR3 reads CSAGQGYEQYF. CDR3 coding DNA: TGCAGTGCCGGACAGGGCTACGAGCAGTACTTC.

This chain joins TRBV4-1 and TRBJ1-4; possible D gene TRBD1, 6 bases. Trimming removed 4 bases at V and 7 bases at J, with 16 bases between. CDR3 length equals 15 residues. Germline CDR1 is MGHRA and CDR2 is YSYEKL. CDR3 residues: CASSRRQVDSEKLFF. The CDR3, as DNA: TGCGCCAGCAGCCGCCGACAGGTCGATAGTGAAAAACTGTTTTTT.

The chain has TRBV7-7 and TRBJ2-2; D possibly matches TRBD1 or TRBD2 (5 bases each). Trimming shortened V by 5 bases and J by 4 bases, and 14 bases separated the two germline ends. The CDR3 is made up of 15 amino acids. Germline values: CDR1 SSHAT, CDR2 FNYEAQ (reference sequence). This CDR3 is CASSQEGPGTGELFF. Here the CDR3 DNA reads TGTGCCAGCAGCCAAGAGGGGCCGGGCACCGGGGAGCTGTTTTTT.

The chain is built from TRBV7-2 and TRBJ2-5; D is possibly TRBD1 (6 bases). Germline assignment: CDR1 SGHTA and CDR2 FQGNSA. The V and J ends lost 4 bases and 0 bases respectively, with 12 bases between them. This CDR3 has 15 residues. The DNA for the CDR3 is TGTGCCAGCAGCTGGACAGCTGACTACCAAGAGACCCAGTACTTC. Amino acid sequence: CASSWTADYQETQYF.

There are a few counts of this clone. The chain is built from TRBV20-1 and TRBJ1-3; no clear D. Trimming removed 3 bases from V and 2 bases from J, with 5 bases in between. The CDR3 sequence is 12 residues long. Germline lookup yields CDR1 DFQATT and CDR2 SNEGSKA (reference sequence). CDR3 amino acids: CSASLPGNTIYF. The CDR3 bases are TGCAGTGCTAGTCTCCCTGGAAACACCATATATTTT.

The rearrangement joins TRBV4-1 to TRBJ1-1, with D possibly TRBD1 on 5 matching bases. Germline CDR1 reads MGHRA; CDR2 reads YSYEKL. Trimming removed 1 base from V and 4 bases from J, with 13 bases in between. This CDR3 spans 15 amino acids. The CDR3 region has the DNA TGCGCCAGCAGCCAAGGGGCCAAGGGGAGCACTGAAGCTTTCTTT. Translation: CASSQGAKGSTEAFF.

This clone has a single count. The chain recombines TRBV5-7 with TRBJ1-1; tentatively, D is TRBD1 (5 bases). TRBV5-7 is sorted into the ORF group, with uncertain function. CDR3 size: 17 residues. Deletions cut 0 bases from V and 4 bases from J, with 19 bases between. CDR3 DNA: TGTGCCAGCAGCTTGGATGCTCAGGGAAGGGGTTGCACTGAAGCTTTCTTT. Protein product: CASSLDAQGRGCTEAFF.

The chain is built from TRBV7-2 and TRBJ2-3, with a weak D call TRBD2 (6 bases). CDR3 length: 14 amino acids. V gave up 5 bases and J gave up 7 bases, with 16 bases separating them. The germline V gene encodes CDR1 SGHTA and CDR2 FQGNSA. The CDR3 is CASSRPQRENTQYF. The CDR3 DNA reads as TGTGCCAGCAGCCGGCCTCAACGGGAGAATACGCAGTATTTT.

The chain recombines TRBV11-2 with TRBJ2-4; TRBD1 is a possible D gene (5 bases). The ends were cut back, 5 bases at V and 0 bases at J, with 11 bases in the middle. There are 15 residues in the CDR3. The germline V gene encodes CDR1 SGHAT and CDR2 FQNNGV. The CDR3 coding sequence is TGTGCCAGCAGCCGTTTGGGGCTAGCCAAAAACATTCAGTACTTC. It encodes CASSRLGLAKNIQYF. The whole variable domain, filled in from reference TRBV11-2 and TRBJ2-4, reads EAGVAQSPRYKIIEKRQSVAFWCNPISGHATLYWYQQILGQGPKLLIQFQNNGVVDDSQLPKDRFSAERLKGVDSTLKIQPAKLEDSAVYLCASSRLGLAKNIQYFGAGTRLSVL.

V is TRBV13 and J is TRBJ2-6; no clear D. This CDR3 is 17 amino acids long. V was cut by 0 bases and J by 2 bases, with 11 bases left in between. The V gene's germline CDR1 is PRHDT and CDR2 FYEKMQ (reference sequence). CDR3 in amino acids: CASSLGPKKTGANVLTF. In DNA form, the CDR3 reads TGTGCCAGCAGCTTAGGCCCCAAGAAGACTGGGGCCAACGTCCTGACTTTC.

The V call is TRBV3-1 (or the pseudogene TRBV3-2), the J call TRBJ2-3, with TRBD2 matching 7 bases. Germline V gene sequence: CDR1 LGHDT, CDR2 YNNKEL (reference sequence). This CDR3 spans 16 amino acids. J lost 3 bases, V lost 1 base, and 7 bases had no gene match. The CDR3 DNA follows: TGTGCCAGCAGCCAAGGAATTGGGCGGGGGACAGATACGCAGTATTTT. This codes for CASSQGIGRGTDTQYF.

In DNA form, the CDR3 reads TGCAGTGCTCTGCCGGAGCGGGAGCAGTTCTTC. Translation: CSALPEREQFF. The genes are TRBV20-1 and TRBJ2-1, with a weak D call TRBD2 (5 bases). Germline CDR1 is DFQATT and CDR2 is SNEGSKA (reference sequence). This CDR3 comprises 11 residues. Trimming took off 5 bases at V and 10 bases at J, with 12 bases between the two ends.

The chain couples TRBV7-2 to TRBJ1-1; 7 bases align to TRBD1. The V segment lost 0 bases and the J segment 4 bases; nucleotides outside the gene matches: 5. CDR3 length equals 15 residues. Looked up from germline, CDR1 is SGHTA and CDR2 is FQGNSA. The CDR3 DNA follows: TGTGCCAGCAGCTTAGCGGGGTACAGGGGCACTGAAGCTTTCTTT. This sequence encodes CASSLAGYRGTEAFF.

This clone was counted only a few times. The V gene is TRBV9, the J gene TRBJ1-5, with D perhaps TRBD1 (6 bases). The CDR3 spans 13 residues. V was pared by 3 bases and J by 2 bases, with 6 bases between. Germline assignment: CDR1 SGDLS and CDR2 YYNGEE. CDR3 region: CASSAGGNQPQHF. CDR3 in DNA: TGTGCCAGCAGCGCAGGGGGCAATCAGCCCCAGCATTTT.

The V call is TRBV11-3, the J call TRBJ2-2; D uncertain. The V gene's germline CDR1 is SGHNT and CDR2 YENEEA. Deletions cut 3 bases from V and 6 bases from J, with 11 bases between. The CDR3 extends over 14 amino acids. The CDR3 DNA sequence: TGTGCCAGCAGCTTTAGTGGTTGGGCCGGGGAGCTGTTTTTT. It specifies CASSFSGWAGELFF.

The genes are TRBV7-9 and TRBJ1-1, with unresolved D. V was shortened by 10 bases and J by 0 bases, with 6 bases between the two germline ends. CDR1 is SEHNR, CDR2 FQNEAQ, per germline (reference sequence). CDR3 size: 11 residues. CDR3 sequence reads: CATKVNTEAFF. Written as DNA, the CDR3 is TGTGCCACCAAGGTGAACACTGAAGCTTTCTTT.

The rearrangement links TRBV5-1 to TRBJ1-2; D uncertain. The germline gives CDR1 SGHRS, CDR2 YFSETQ. Trimming cost V 0 bases and J 9 bases, with 12 bases left between them. CDR3 length: 13 residues. The CDR3 reads CASSLASGVSYTF. The CDR3 nucleotides are TGCGCCAGCAGCTTGGCCTCTGGGGTTAGCTACACCTTC.

The sample holds a few counts of this clone. The CDR3 is CASSGGYEQYF. The CDR3 region has the DNA TGTGCCAGCAGTGGCGGCTACGAGCAGTACTTC. This rearrangement joins TRBV2 to TRBJ2-7; D not resolved. The CDR3 is made up of 11 amino acids. The V gene's germline CDR1 is SNHLY and CDR2 FYNNEI. V lost 4 bases to trimming and J lost 3 bases, with 4 bases between them.

In DNA, the CDR3 is TGCGCCAGCAGCTTGTGGATTGCCAGCGCTGGAAACACCATATATTTT. Its protein product is CASSLWIASAGNTIYF. The gene calls are TRBV5-1 and TRBJ1-3; no reliable D call. Trimming left V 1 base short and J 2 bases short, with 13 bases between. Germline CDR1 is SGHRS and CDR2 is YFSETQ. The CDR3 length is 16 residues.

This clone was recorded only once. This rearrangement joins TRBV19 to TRBJ1-5; D unclear. V lost 1 base and J lost 1, with 14 bases in between. The CDR3 runs to 17 residues. The V gene's germline CDR1 is LNHDA and CDR2 SQIVND (reference sequence). The CDR3 DNA is TGTGCCAGTAGTATAGTAATGGGCGGCGGAAGCAATCAGCCCCAGCATTTT. Residues: CASSIVMGGGSNQPQHF.

This clone was counted only a few times. The rearrangement links TRBV9 to TRBJ1-1, with no clear D. Germline CDR1 reads SGDLS; CDR2 reads YYNGEE. V was shortened by 0 bases and J by 0 bases, with 9 bases between the two germline ends. The CDR3 is 15 amino acids. CDR3 coding DNA: TGTGCCAGCAGCGTAGCTAAGGGATTGAACACTGAAGCTTTCTTT. Its translation is CASSVAKGLNTEAFF.

The chain has TRBV5-6 and TRBJ2-2; no clear D. This CDR3 spans 12 amino acids. V lost 0 bases, J lost 6 bases, and 3 bases lay in between. Germline CDR1 reads SGHDT; CDR2 reads YYEEEE. The CDR3 loop reads CASSLEAGELFF. The CDR3 DNA reads TGTGCCAGCAGCTTGGAAGCCGGGGAGCTGTTTTTT.

The rearrangement joins TRBV7-6 to TRBJ2-5; D remains unclear. Germline V gene lookup returns CDR1 SGHVS and CDR2 FNYEAQ. The V and J ends lost 6 bases and 5 bases respectively, with 7 bases between them. CDR3 size: 11 residues. CDR3 in amino acids: CASSLVETQYF. The CDR3, as DNA: TGTGCCAGCAGTTTGGTGGAGACCCAGTACTTC.

The count of this clone is one. The chain is built from TRBV9 and TRBJ2-1; D tentatively reads TRBD1 or TRBD2 (5 bases each). Germline CDR1 and CDR2: SGDLS and YYNGEE. CDR3 size: 15 residues. The V and J ends lost 0 bases and 2 bases respectively, with 9 bases between them. CDR3 amino acids: CASSVGGVAYNEQFF. Here the CDR3 DNA reads TGTGCCAGCAGCGTAGGAGGGGTGGCCTACAATGAGCAGTTCTTC.

J is TRBJ2-7 and V is TRBV11-2; D is ambiguous. Trimming cost V 2 bases and J 3 bases, with 8 bases left between them. The CDR3 has 13 residues. Germline-derived CDR1 and CDR2 are SGHAT and FQNNGV. DNA for the CDR3: TGTGCCAGCAGCTTAAGGTCCAGCTACGAGCAGTACTTC. Amino acid sequence: CASSLRSSYEQYF.

In the case of this clone: Other DNA sequences from this sample encode an identical CDR3 as well. V usage is TRBV10-3 and J usage is TRBJ1-5; 7 bases are shared with TRBD1. The junction had 2 bases not matched to a gene; V was cut back by 2 bases and J by 1 base. The CDR3 covers 15 residues. CDR1 and CDR2 from the germline V gene are ENHRY and SYGVKD. The CDR3: CAISEGQESNQPQHF. The CDR3 DNA is TGTGCCATCAGTGAGGGACAGGAGAGCAATCAGCCCCAGCATTTT.

This clone has a handful of counts. This chain joins TRBV7-8 and TRBJ1-5; a possible D gene is TRBD1 (5 bases). The germline gives CDR1 SGHVS, CDR2 FQNEAQ. The CDR3 sequence is 15 residues long. Trimming cost V 6 bases and J 0 bases, with 12 bases left between them. CDR3 nucleotides: TGTGCCAGCAGTTCCGACAGACTTAGCAATCAGCCCCAGCATTTT. This encodes CASSSDRLSNQPQHF.

V is TRBV18 and J is TRBJ1-1; D perhaps matches TRBD1 (5 bases). CDR1 is KGHSH, CDR2 LQKENI, per germline. Trimming took 3 bases from V and 3 from J, leaving 14 bases between them. The CDR3 consists of 15 residues. CDR3 coding DNA: TGTGCCAGCTCACCCCAACAGGAGGACTACACTGAAGCTTTCTTT. This encodes CASSPQQEDYTEAFF.

This clone was detected only once. One junction end disagrees with the germline gene, perhaps due to a read error. The rearrangement uses TRBV6-2 or TRBV6-3 and TRBJ2-1; D is ambiguous. The CDR3 is 11 residues long. Germline CDR1 and CDR2: MNHEY and SVGEGT. The CDR3, as DNA: TGTGCCAGCAGTGACTCCAATGAGCAGTTCTTC. Its protein product is CASSDSNEQFF.

This clone came up once. Other DNA sequences within the sample encode an identical CDR3. V usage is TRBV4-3 and J usage is TRBJ1-3; D is uncertain. This CDR3 contains 16 residues. Trimming pared 0 bases from V and 0 bases from J, leaving 9 bases between. Germline CDR1 reads LGHNA; CDR2 reads YSLEER. CDR3 loop: CASSQDTLRSGNTIYF. The DNA for the CDR3 is TGCGCCAGCAGCCAAGATACACTTCGCTCTGGAAACACCATATATTTT.